This T cell receptor (beta chain) derives from a study of Graves' ophthalmopathy and Graves' hyperthyroidism. The junction had 3 bases not matched to a gene; V was cut back by 6 bases and J by 1 base. The CDR3 runs to 14 residues. Germline V lookup: CDR1 SGHRS, CDR2 YFSETQ. Amplified TCR beta CDR3 regions were obtained using RNA transcripts as template. HTBI primers were employed in first-round RT-PCR, then a second-round multiplex PCR followed. In TCRdb, the multiplex PCR reads were re-called with MiXCR into one record per CDR3 protein. The data contain around 590,000 distinct CDR3 sequences, approximately 35% of them seen just once; the ten biggest clones take up about 4.1%.

V gene TRBV5-1 combines with J gene TRBJ1-1, with 10 bases lining up with TRBD1. The receptor comes from an adult man with Graves' hyperthyroidism. Source material: peripheral blood or thyroid tissue (not recorded which). The CDR3: CASTRDRGNTEAFF. CDR3 nucleotide sequence: TGCGCCAGCACCCGGGACAGGGGGAACACTGAAGCTTTCTTT.